This TCR beta chain was retrieved from a study of vaccination effects on CD4 cells after COVID-19. The culture ran for approximately 10 days, and then CD4+ T cells were isolated. The CDR3 is 12 amino acids. The V end was cut by 10 bases, the J end by 4 bases, with 13 bases between. Germline V gene lookup returns CDR1 LNHDA and CDR2 SQIVND (reference sequence). As concerns this clone: Antigen unknown.

Clones were read by immunoSEQ multiplex PCR, and TCRdb kept only the in-frame ones, dropping some. The sample includes around 40,000 clones, 68% seen only once; the top ten take 4.2%. Here the sequenced sample was CD4+ T cells from PBMCs cultured without peptide, taken before COVID-19 vaccination. The sequence was collected from a human donor who received a COVID-19 vaccine. The chain has TRBV19 and TRBJ1-1; D gene unclear. CDR3 sequence (DNA): TGTGCCACCTCGAAAAGAGGCACTGAAGCTTTCTTT. It translates to CATSKRGTEAFF.